A selection of T cell receptor beta chains follows, all from one sample in a study of blood T cell repertoires in COVID-19. The assay was immunoSEQ multiplex PCR, and TCRdb's table has in-frame clones only and misses some. The table records around 470,000 clones, 89% of them present only once. The sample comprised peripheral blood. Receptors were obtained from a man aged 18 to 30 with COVID-19, enrolled during active disease. Both conserved end residues are trimmed from each CDR3. Fields, in order: J gene, V gene, CDR3 protein.

J gene: TRBJ2-5; V gene: TRBV18; CDR3 protein: ASSPPPSGGRGETQY
J gene: TRBJ2-1; V gene: TRBV7-9; CDR3 protein: ASSTRTGLPAYNEQF
J gene: TRBJ1-2; V gene: TRBV7-8; CDR3 protein: ASSPRARGGSYGYT
J gene: TRBJ2-2; V gene: TRBV12-3/TRBV12-4; CDR3 protein: ASSFQGGELF
J gene: TRBJ2-7; V gene: TRBV9; CDR3 protein: ASSVKAGPGEQY
J gene: TRBJ2-5; V gene: TRBV4-1; CDR3 protein: ASSQVSGQETQY
J gene: TRBJ2-3; V gene: TRBV5-5; CDR3 protein: ASSLAPYSTDTQY
J gene: TRBJ2-1; V gene: TRBV24-1; CDR3 protein: ATSALAGGRGLGEQF
J gene: TRBJ2-1; V gene: TRBV9; CDR3 protein: ASSLTSSYNEQF
J gene: TRBJ2-3; V gene: TRBV5-5; CDR3 protein: ASSLQGGTDTQY
J gene: TRBJ1-1; V gene: TRBV28; CDR3 protein: ASQTDMNTEAF
J gene: TRBJ2-2; V gene: TRBV2; CDR3 protein: ASSEATGTNTGELF
J gene: TRBJ2-5; V gene: TRBV10-2; CDR3 protein: ASKRGGSETQY
J gene: TRBJ2-1; V gene: TRBV5-1; CDR3 protein: ASSPDSSYNEQF